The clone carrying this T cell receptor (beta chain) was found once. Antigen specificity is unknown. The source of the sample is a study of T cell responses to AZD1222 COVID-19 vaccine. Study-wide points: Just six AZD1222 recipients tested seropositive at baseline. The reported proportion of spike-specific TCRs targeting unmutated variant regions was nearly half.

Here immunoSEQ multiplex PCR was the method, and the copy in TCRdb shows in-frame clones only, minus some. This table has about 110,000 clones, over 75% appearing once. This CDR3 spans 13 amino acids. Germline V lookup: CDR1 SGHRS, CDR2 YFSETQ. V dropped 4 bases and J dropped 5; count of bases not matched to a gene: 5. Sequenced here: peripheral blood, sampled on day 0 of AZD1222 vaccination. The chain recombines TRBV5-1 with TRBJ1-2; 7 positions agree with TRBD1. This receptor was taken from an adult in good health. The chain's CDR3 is CASSPNRGYGYTF. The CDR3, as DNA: TGCGCCAGCAGCCCAAACAGGGGTTATGGCTACACCTTC.